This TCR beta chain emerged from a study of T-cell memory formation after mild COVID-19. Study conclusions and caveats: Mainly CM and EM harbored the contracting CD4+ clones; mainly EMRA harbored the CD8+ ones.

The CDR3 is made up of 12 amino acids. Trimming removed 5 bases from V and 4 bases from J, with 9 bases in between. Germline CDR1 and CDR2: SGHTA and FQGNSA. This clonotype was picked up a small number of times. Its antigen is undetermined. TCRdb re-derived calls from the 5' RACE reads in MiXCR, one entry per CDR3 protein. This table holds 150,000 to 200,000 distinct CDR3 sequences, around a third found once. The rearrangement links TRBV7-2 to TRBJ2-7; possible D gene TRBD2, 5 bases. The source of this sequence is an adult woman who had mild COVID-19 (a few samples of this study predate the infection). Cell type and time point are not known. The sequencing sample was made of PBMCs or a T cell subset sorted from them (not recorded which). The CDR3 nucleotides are TGTGCCAGCAGCCCGGACTGGTACGAGCAGTACTTC. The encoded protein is CASSPDWYEQYF. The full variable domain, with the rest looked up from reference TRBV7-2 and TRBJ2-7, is GAGVSQSPSNKVTEKGKDVELRCDPISGHTALYWYRQSLGQGLEFLIYFQGNSAPDKSGLPSDRFSAERTGGSVSTLTIQRTQQEDSAVYLCASSPDWYEQYFGPGTRLTVT.